A selection of T cell receptor beta chains follows, all from one sample in a study of T cells in Graves' hyperthyroidism and ophthalmopathy. Each CDR3 protein is one row after TCRdb ran MiXCR on the multiplex PCR reads. The table records 450,000 to 650,000 distinct CDR3 sequences, less than 25% of them present only once. The specimen sequenced was blood. The receptor set was obtained from a man aged 18 to 29 with Graves' hyperthyroidism. Both conserved end residues are part of each CDR3. Fields, in order: clone size, V gene, J gene, D gene, CDR3 DNA, CDR3 protein. The D gene is left open where the match is weak. Clone sizes are given selectively: once, few, many, or a class where the clone is expanded.

NA	TRBV6-5	TRBJ2-7	NA	TGTGCCAGCAGTTACGGGGCGGGGACCACCTACGAGCAGTACTTC	CASSYGAGTTYEQYF
few	TRBV12-3/TRBV12-4	TRBJ2-4	NA	TGTGCCAGCAGTTCCGGGGCGGGCGGCATTAAGTACTTC	CASSSGAGGIKYF
many	TRBV30	TRBJ2-5	NA	TGTGCCTGGATCGGGACGTTACAAGAGACCCAGTACTTC	CAWIGTLQETQYF
once	TRBV4-1	TRBJ2-7	NA	TGCGCCAGCAGCCAAGATCGGCAGACCTACGAGCAGTACTTC	CASSQDRQTYEQYF
many	TRBV6-9	TRBJ2-4	NA	TGTGCCAGCAGTTATCCTGCCGAGCAGGACCAGTCGGTTTGGGCCAAAAACATTCAGTACTTC	CASSYPAEQDQSVWAKNIQYF
many	TRBV6-1	TRBJ1-5	TRBD1	TGTGCCAGCACCGGGATGCAGGGGGGCAATCAGCCCCAGCATTTT	CASTGMQGGNQPQHF
many	TRBV15	TRBJ1-1	NA	TGTGCCACCAGCAGAGATCCCGGTGGGACGGGCACTGAAGCTTTCTTT	CATSRDPGGTGTEAFF
many	TRBV6-1	TRBJ2-6	NA	TGTGCCAGCAGTGAAGAAGACTCTGGGGCCAACGTCCTGACTTTC	CASSEEDSGANVLTF
many	TRBV2	TRBJ1-1	NA	TGTGCCAGCAACTGGGGGGGTTCCGGATCTCAAGCTTTCTTT	CASNWGGSGSQAFF
many	TRBV20-1	TRBJ2-7	NA	TGCAGTGCTAACGGGGACCTTTCCCCTTCCTACGAGCAGTACTTC	CSANGDLSPSYEQYF
few	TRBV20-1	TRBJ2-7	NA	TGCAGTGCTAGAGCGGAAGGGGTTTTCGCCTACGAGCAGTACTTC	CSARAEGVFAYEQYF
few	TRBV24-1	TRBJ1-5	NA	TGTGCCACCAGTGACCGTTGGGGCAATCAGCCCCAGCATTTT	CATSDRWGNQPQHF
many	TRBV10-3	TRBJ1-3	NA	TGTGCCATCAGGGAGGACGGCCGAAACACCATATATTTT	CAIREDGRNTIYF
many	TRBV6-1	TRBJ1-5	NA	TGTGCCAGCAGCACCCAGGTGGCCGGCAATCAGCCCCAGCATTTT	CASSTQVAGNQPQHF
NA	TRBV9	TRBJ2-5	TRBD2	TGTGCCAGCAGCGTCACGGTGGGGAGGGTGGAGACCCAGTACTTC	CASSVTVGRVETQYF
many	TRBV20-1	TRBJ1-2	NA	TGCAGTGCTAGAGATTGGGGGGGCGATGGCTACACCTTC	CSARDWGGDGYTF
NA	TRBV24-1	TRBJ1-3	NA	TGTGCCACCAGTGATTTGGGGTCAGGAAACACCATATATTTT	CATSDLGSGNTIYF
few	TRBV28	TRBJ2-7	NA	TGTGCCAGCACCGCCCCGGCAGGGAGCTCCTACGAGCAGTACTTC	CASTAPAGSSYEQYF
many	TRBV5-1	TRBJ1-1	NA	TGCGCCAGCAGCTTGATGCCGACAGGCAGCACTGAAGCTTTCTTT	CASSLMPTGSTEAFF
few	TRBV5-5	TRBJ2-5	NA	TGTGCCAGCAGCTTGGTCGTATCAGGGGCGAGGGAGACCCAGTACTTC	CASSLVVSGARETQYF
few	TRBV4-1	TRBJ2-1	NA	TGCGCCAGTAGCCAACTTCCCGGCGACTTCTACAATGAGCAGTTCTTC	CASSQLPGDFYNEQFF
few	TRBV7-3	TRBJ2-7	NA	TGTGCCAGCAGCTTATCCCAGGGCGGCGAGCAGTACTTC	CASSLSQGGEQYF
many	TRBV27	TRBJ1-6	TRBD1	TGTGCCAGCAGTTTTTGGGACAGGGCGATGAATTCACCCCTCCACTTT	CASSFWDRAMNSPLHF
many	TRBV9	TRBJ2-7	NA	TGTGCCAGCAGCGTAGGGGGAGGGACAGTTCCCTACGAGCAGTACTTC	CASSVGGGTVPYEQYF
many	TRBV29-1	TRBJ2-7	NA	TGCAGCGTTGACGACGGGTCCTACGAGCAGTACTTC	CSVDDGSYEQYF
many	TRBV12-3/TRBV12-4	TRBJ1-2	NA	TGTGCCAGCAGCCGATCCGGGTACGGCTACACCTTC	CASSRSGYGYTF
many	TRBV6-2/TRBV6-3	TRBJ2-7	TRBD1	TGTGCCAGCGCCTTCGGGGACAGGGTCACCTACGAGCAGTACTTC	CASAFGDRVTYEQYF
many	TRBV6-5	TRBJ2-4	NA	TGTGCCAGCAGTTACCCGACAGCCTCCGAGGGAAACATTCAGTACTTC	CASSYPTASEGNIQYF
many	TRBV12-3/TRBV12-4	TRBJ1-5	NA	TGTGCCAGCAGTTTGGGGAGGGGAGGGAGGAGCAATCAGCCCCAGCATTTT	CASSLGRGGRSNQPQHF
NA	TRBV12-3/TRBV12-4	TRBJ1-1	NA	TGTGCCAGCAGTTTCCGGACAGCAATGAACACTGAAGCTTTCTTT	CASSFRTAMNTEAFF
many	TRBV11-3	TRBJ1-1	NA	TGTGCCAGCAGCTATTACAGGGAGAACACTGAAGCTTTCTTT	CASSYYRENTEAFF
many	TRBV11-3	TRBJ2-7	TRBD2	TGTGCCAGCAGCGGGCGGGGGATGAGCTCCTACGAGCAGTACTTC	CASSGRGMSSYEQYF
few	TRBV6-1	TRBJ1-2	TRBD1	TGTGCCAGCAGTGAGCCGTCGGCAGGGGGCTTAGGTGGCTACACCTTC	CASSEPSAGGLGGYTF
many	TRBV6-1	TRBJ1-1	NA	TGTGCCAGCAGTCCCTTTGGCCCGAACACTGAAGCTTTCTTT	CASSPFGPNTEAFF
many	TRBV10-2	TRBJ1-2	NA	TGCGCCAGCAGTGAACGGGGCTTACGTGACTATGGCTACACCTTC	CASSERGLRDYGYTF
NA	TRBV4-1	TRBJ2-2	TRBD2	TGCGCCAGCAGCCAAGGGTATCAGTTGATCTTTGGGGGGACTACCGACACCGGGGAGCTGTTTTTT	CASSQGYQLIFGGTTDTGELFF
NA	TRBV19	TRBJ1-2	NA	TGTGCCAGTAGTACTTTGAGGGGGGAGACCCGTGGCTACACCTTC	CASSTLRGETRGYTF
few	TRBV24-1	TRBJ1-1	NA	TGTGCCACCCGGGCAGGAGCTTCCAACACTGAAGCTTTCTTT	CATRAGASNTEAFF
NA	TRBV28	TRBJ2-7	TRBD1	TGTGCCAGTCGAGGGACAGGGGTCGGCGAGCAGTACTTC	CASRGTGVGEQYF
once	TRBV6-1	TRBJ2-7	NA	TGTGCCAGCAGTGAAGACAGCTACTCCTACGAGCAGTACTTC	CASSEDSYSYEQYF
few	TRBV6-5	TRBJ2-2	NA	TGTGCCAGCAGTTCCCGGAGAGGCACCGGGGAGCTGTTTTTT	CASSSRRGTGELFF
many	TRBV6-2/TRBV6-3	TRBJ2-2	NA	TGTGCCAGCAAAGAAGACCACACCGGGGAGCTGTTTTTT	CASKEDHTGELFF
many	TRBV4-1	TRBJ1-1	NA	TGCGCCAGCAGCCAAGATCCGCGGAGGACTGAAGCTTTCTTT	CASSQDPRRTEAFF
NA	TRBV9	TRBJ2-5	NA	TGTGCCAGCAGCGTGGAAACTTACCAAGAGACCCAGTACTTC	CASSVETYQETQYF
many	TRBV6-5	TRBJ2-2	NA	TGTGCCAGCAGTTCCAATGGGGGCCCCGGGGAGCTGTTTTTT	CASSSNGGPGELFF
many	TRBV28	TRBJ1-5	TRBD1	TGTGCCAGCAGTTCCCCGGGACAGCGCAATCAGCCCCAGCATTTT	CASSSPGQRNQPQHF
many	TRBV10-3	TRBJ1-2	NA	TGTGCCATCAGTGAGTCGACGGGAGAAAACAGTAACAACTATGGCTACACCTTC	CAISESTGENSNNYGYTF